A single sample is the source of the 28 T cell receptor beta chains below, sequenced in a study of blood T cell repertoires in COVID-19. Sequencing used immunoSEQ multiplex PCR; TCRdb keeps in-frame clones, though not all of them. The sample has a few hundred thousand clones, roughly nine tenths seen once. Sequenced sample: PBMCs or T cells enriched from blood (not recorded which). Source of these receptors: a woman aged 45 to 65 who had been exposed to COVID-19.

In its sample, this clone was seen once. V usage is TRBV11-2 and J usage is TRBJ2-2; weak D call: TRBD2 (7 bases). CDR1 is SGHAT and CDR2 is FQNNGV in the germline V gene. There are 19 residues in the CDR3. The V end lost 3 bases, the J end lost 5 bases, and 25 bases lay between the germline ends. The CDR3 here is CASSFSRDGGPGLTGELFF. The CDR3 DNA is TGTGCCAGCAGCTTCTCTAGAGACGGGGGGCCGGGTTTAACCGGGGAGCTGTTTTTT.

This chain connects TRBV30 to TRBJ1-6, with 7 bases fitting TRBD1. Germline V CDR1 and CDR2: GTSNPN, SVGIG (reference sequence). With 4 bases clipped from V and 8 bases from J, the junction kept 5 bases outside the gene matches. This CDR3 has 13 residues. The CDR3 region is CAWTTGNDSPLHF. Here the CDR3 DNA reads TGTGCCTGGACGACAGGGAACGATTCACCCCTCCACTTT.

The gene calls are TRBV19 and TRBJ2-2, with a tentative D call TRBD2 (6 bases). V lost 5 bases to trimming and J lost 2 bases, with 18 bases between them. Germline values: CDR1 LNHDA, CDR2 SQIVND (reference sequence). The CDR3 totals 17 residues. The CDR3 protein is CASSSAGTLLNTGELFF. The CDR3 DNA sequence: TGTGCCAGTAGTTCCGCCGGGACTCTATTAAACACCGGGGAGCTGTTTTTT.

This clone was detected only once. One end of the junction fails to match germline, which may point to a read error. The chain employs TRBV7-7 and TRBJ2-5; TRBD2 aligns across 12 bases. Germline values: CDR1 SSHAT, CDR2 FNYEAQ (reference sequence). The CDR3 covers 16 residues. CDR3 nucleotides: TGTGCTAGCAGCGCCTCTAGCGGGGGGGCCGGGGAGACCCAGTACTTC. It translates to CASSASSGGAGETQYF.

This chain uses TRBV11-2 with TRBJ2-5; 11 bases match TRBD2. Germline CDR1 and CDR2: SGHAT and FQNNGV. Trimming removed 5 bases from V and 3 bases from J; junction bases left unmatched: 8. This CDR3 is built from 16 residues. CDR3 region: CASSPLPSGGKETQYF. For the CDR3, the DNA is TGTGCCAGCAGCCCCTTACCTAGCGGGGGGAAAGAGACCCAGTACTTC.

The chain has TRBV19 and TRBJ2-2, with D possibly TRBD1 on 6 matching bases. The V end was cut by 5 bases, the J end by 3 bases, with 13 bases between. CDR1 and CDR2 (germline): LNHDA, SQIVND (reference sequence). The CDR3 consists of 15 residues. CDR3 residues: CASSAQGSDTGELFF. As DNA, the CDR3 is TGTGCCAGTAGTGCACAGGGATCGGACACCGGGGAGCTGTTTTTT.

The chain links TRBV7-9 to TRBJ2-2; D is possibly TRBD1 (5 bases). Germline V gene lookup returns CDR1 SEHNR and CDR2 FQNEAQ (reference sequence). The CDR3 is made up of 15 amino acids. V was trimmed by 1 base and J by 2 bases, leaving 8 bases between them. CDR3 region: CASSLEGINTGELFF. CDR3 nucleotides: TGTGCCAGCAGCTTAGAGGGGATAAACACCGGGGAGCTGTTTTTT.

DNA for the CDR3: TGCGCCAGCAGTCAATCCCTTACCGGGACAGGGTGGCCCTATAGCAATCAGCCCCAGCATTTT. Translating it yields CASSQSLTGTGWPYSNQPQHF. V gene TRBV23-1 combines with J gene TRBJ1-5; 9 nucleotides match TRBD1. TRBV23-1 carries the ORF label, with uncertain function. The CDR3 runs to 21 residues. Trimming cost V 0 bases and J 0 bases; bases outside gene matches: 15.

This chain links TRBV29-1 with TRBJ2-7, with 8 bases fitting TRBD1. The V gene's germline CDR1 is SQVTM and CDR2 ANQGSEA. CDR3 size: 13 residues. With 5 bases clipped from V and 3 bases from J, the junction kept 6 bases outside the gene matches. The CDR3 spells CSVTDRGLYEQYF. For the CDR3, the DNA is TGCAGCGTTACAGACAGGGGCCTCTACGAGCAGTACTTC.

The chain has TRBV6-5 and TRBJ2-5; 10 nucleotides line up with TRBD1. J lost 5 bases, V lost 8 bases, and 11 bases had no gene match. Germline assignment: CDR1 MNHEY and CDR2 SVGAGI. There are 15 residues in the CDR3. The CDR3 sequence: CASRLGTGAVETQYF. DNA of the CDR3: TGTGCCAGCCGCTTGGGGACAGGGGCTGTGGAGACCCAGTACTTC.

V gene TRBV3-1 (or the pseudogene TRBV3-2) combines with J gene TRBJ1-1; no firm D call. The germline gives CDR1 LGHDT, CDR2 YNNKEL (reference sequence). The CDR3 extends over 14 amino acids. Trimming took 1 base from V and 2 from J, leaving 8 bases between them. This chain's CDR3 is CASSQALSNTEAFF. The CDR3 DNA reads TGTGCCAGCAGCCAAGCCTTATCTAACACTGAAGCTTTCTTT.

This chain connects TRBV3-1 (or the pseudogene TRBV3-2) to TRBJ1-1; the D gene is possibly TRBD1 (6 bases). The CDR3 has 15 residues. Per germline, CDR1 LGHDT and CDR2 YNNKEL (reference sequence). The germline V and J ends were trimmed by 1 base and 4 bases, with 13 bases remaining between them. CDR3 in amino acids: CASSQGQGWVTEAFF. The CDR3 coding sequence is TGTGCCAGCAGCCAAGGGCAGGGGTGGGTCACTGAAGCTTTCTTT.

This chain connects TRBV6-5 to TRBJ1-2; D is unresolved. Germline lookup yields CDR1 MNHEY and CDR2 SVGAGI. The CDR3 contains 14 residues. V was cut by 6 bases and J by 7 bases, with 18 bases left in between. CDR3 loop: CASRGGLGWGGYTF. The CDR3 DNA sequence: TGTGCCAGCAGGGGCGGACTGGGTTGGGGTGGCTACACCTTC.

CDR3 DNA sequence: TGTGCCACCAGCAGAGATCGGTGGCAGGCTCCCGGACAGTTAACCTACGAGCAGTACTTC. Amino acid sequence: CATSRDRWQAPGQLTYEQYF. The chain links TRBV15 to TRBJ2-7, with D possibly matching TRBD1 (6 bases). Germline-derived CDR1 and CDR2 are LNHNV and YYDKDF (reference sequence). The CDR3 is 20 residues long. Between the trimmed V and J ends, which lost 0 bases and 2 bases, there was a span of 26 bases. The full variable domain, its missing parts supplied by reference TRBV15 and TRBJ2-7, is DAMVIQNPRYQVTQFGKPVTLSCSQTLNHNVMYWYQQKSSQAPKLLFHYYDKDFNNEADTPDNFQSRRPNTSFCFLDIRSPGLGDTAMYLCATSRDRWQAPGQLTYEQYFGPGTRLTVT.

For the CDR3, the DNA is TGTGCCAGCAGGGCTGGAGGCCTTTGGGACGAGCAGTACTTC. Protein sequence: CASRAGGLWDEQYF. J is TRBJ2-7 and V is TRBV2; a weak D match, TRBD2 (5 bases). V lost 6 bases and J 5 bases, leaving 17 bases between the germline ends. Germline CDR1 and CDR2: SNHLY and FYNNEI. The CDR3 extends over 14 amino acids.

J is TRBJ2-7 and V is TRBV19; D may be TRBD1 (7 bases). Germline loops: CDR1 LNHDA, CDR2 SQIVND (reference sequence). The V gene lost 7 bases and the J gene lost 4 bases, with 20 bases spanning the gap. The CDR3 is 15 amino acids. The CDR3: CASTIMEGAGYEQYF. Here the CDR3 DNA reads TGTGCCAGTACCATCATGGAGGGGGCCGGGTACGAGCAGTACTTC.

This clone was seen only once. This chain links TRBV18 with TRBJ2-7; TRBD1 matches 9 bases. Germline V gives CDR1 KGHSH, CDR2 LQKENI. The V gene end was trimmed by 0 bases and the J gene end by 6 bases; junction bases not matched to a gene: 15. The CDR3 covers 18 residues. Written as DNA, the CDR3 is TGTGCCAGCTCACCACCTATACAGAGGGGGACAGGGCGACGCGAGCAGTACTTC. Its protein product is CASSPPIQRGTGRREQYF.

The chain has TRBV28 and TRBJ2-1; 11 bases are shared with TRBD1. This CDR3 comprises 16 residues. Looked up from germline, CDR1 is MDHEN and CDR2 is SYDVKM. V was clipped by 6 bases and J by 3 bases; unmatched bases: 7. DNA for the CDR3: TGTGCCAGCAGCCCATCGGACAGGGGGCTCTACAATGAGCAGTTCTTC. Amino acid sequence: CASSPSDRGLYNEQFF.

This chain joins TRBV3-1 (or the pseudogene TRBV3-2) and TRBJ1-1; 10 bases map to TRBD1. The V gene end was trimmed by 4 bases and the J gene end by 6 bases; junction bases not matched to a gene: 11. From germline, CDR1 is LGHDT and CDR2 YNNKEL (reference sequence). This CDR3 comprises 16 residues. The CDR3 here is CASSLAGTGVGAEAFF. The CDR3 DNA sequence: TGTGCCAGCAGCCTGGCCGGGACAGGGGTGGGGGCTGAAGCTTTCTTT.

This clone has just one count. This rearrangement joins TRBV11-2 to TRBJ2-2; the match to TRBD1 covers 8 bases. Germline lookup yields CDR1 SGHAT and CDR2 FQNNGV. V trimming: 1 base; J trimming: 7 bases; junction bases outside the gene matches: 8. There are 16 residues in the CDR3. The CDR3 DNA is TGTGCCAGCAGCTTAGGGGCAGGGGGCAAAAGCGGGGAGCTGTTTTTT. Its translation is CASSLGAGGKSGELFF.

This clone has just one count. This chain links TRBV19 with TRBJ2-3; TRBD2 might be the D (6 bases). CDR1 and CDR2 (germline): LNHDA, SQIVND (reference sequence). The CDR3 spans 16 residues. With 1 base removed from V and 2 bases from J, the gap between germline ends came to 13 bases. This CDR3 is CASSIAGVRTTDTQYF. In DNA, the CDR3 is TGTGCCAGTAGTATAGCGGGGGTCCGGACCACAGATACGCAGTATTTT.

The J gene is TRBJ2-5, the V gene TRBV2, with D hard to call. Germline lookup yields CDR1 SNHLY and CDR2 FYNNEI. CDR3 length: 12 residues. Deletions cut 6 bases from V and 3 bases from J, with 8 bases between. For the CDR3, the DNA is TGTGCCAGCAGCGGCGGAGAAGAGACCCAGTACTTC. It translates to CASSGGEETQYF.

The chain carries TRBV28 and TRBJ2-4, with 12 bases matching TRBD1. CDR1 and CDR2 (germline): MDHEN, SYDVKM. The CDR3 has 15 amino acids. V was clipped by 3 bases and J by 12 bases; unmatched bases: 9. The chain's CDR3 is CASSLLTGTGGYQYF. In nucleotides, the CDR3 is TGTGCCAGCAGTTTGCTTACCGGGACAGGGGGCTATCAGTACTTC.

CDR3 nucleotides: TGCGCCAGCAGCTTCGGGACAGGGAAATTGAACTATGGCTACACCTTC. The encoded protein is CASSFGTGKLNYGYTF. The chain couples TRBV5-1 to TRBJ1-2, with TRBD1 identical over 9 bases. Per the germline V gene, CDR1 is SGHRS and CDR2 is YFSETQ. The CDR3 sequence is 16 residues long. V trimming: 2 bases; J trimming: 2 bases; junction bases outside the gene matches: 7.

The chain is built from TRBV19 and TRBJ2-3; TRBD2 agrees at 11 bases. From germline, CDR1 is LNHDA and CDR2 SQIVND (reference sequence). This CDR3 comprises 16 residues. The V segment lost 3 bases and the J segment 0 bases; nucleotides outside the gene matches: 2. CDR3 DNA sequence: TGTGCCAGTAGTATGCTAGCGGGGGGCAGCACAGATACGCAGTATTTT. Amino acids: CASSMLAGGSTDTQYF. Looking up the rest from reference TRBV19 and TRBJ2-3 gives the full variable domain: DGGITQSPKYLFRKEGQNVTLSCEQNLNHDAMYWYRQDPGQGLRLIYYSQIVNDFQKGDIAEGYSVSREKKESFPLTVTSAQKNPTAFYLCASSMLAGGSTDTQYFGPGTRLTVL.

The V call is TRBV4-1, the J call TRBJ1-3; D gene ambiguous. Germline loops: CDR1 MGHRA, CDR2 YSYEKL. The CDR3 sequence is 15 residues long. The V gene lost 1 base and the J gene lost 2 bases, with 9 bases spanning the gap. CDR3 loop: CASSQGNMAGNTIYF. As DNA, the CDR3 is TGCGCCAGCAGCCAAGGAAACATGGCTGGAAACACCATATATTTT.

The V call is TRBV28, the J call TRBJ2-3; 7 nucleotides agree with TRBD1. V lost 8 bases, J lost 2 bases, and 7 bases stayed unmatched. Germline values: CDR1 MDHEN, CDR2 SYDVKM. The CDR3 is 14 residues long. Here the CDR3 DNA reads TGTGCCAGCCAATGGGACAGTTCCACAGATACGCAGTATTTT. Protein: CASQWDSSTDTQYF.

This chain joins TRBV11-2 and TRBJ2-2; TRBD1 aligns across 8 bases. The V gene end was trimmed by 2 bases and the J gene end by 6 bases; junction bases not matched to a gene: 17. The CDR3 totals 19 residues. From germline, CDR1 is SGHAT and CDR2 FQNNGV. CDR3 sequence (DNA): TGTGCCAGCAGCTTACCAGGACAGGGCGGGGTTAGAGCGGCCGGGGAGCTGTTTTTT. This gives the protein CASSLPGQGGVRAAGELFF.